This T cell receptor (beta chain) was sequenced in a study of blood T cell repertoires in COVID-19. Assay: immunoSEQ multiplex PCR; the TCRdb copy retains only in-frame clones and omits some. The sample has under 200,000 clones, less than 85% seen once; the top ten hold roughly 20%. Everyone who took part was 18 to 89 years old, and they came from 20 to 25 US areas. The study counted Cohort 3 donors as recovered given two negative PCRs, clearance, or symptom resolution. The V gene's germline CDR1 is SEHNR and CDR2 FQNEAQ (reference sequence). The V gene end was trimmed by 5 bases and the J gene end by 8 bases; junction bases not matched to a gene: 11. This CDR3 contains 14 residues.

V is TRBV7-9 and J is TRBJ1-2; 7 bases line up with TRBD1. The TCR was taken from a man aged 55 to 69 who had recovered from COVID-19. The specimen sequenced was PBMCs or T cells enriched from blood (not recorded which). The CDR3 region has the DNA TGTGCCAGCAGCCCCATAGGGGACAGTGACGGCTACACCTTC. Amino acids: CASSPIGDSDGYTF.